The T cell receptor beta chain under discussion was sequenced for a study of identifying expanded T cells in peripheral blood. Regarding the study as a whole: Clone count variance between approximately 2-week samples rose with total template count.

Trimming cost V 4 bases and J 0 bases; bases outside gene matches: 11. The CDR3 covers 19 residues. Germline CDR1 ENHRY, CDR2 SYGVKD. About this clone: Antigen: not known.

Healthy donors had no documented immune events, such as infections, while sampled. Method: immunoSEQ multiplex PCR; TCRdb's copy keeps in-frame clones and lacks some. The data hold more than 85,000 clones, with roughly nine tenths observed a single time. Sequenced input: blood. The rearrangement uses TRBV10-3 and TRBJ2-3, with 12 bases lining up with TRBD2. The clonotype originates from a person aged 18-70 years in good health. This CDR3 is CAISVTSGGFRSSTDTQYF. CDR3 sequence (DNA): TGTGCCATCAGTGTGACTAGCGGGGGATTCCGATCTAGCACAGATACGCAGTATTTT.